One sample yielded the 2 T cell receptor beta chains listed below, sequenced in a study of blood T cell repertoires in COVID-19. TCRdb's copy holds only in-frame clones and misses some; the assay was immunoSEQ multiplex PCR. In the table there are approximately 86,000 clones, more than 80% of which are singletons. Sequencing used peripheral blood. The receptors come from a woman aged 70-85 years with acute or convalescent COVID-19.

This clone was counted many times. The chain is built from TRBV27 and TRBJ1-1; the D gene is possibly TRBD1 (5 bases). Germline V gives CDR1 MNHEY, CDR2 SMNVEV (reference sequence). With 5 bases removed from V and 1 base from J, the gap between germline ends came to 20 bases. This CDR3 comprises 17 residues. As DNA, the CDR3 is TGTGCCAGCAGTCCAGTATCGGGGGGGGTCCCGAACACTGAAGCTTTCTTT. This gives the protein CASSPVSGGVPNTEAFF.

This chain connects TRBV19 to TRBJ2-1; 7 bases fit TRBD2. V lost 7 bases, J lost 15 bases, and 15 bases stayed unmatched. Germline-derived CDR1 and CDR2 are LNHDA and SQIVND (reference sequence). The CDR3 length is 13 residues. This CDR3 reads CASTSMGGSVAFF. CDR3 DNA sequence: TGTGCCAGTACGAGTATGGGGGGGTCGGTGGCGTTCTTC. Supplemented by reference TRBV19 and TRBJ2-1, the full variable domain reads DGGITQSPKYLFRKEGQNVTLSCEQNLNHDAMYWYRQDPGQGLRLIYYSQIVNDFQKGDIAEGYSVSREKKESFPLTVTSAQKNPTAFYLCASTSMGGSVAFFGPGTRLTVL.